The text below deals with one TCR beta chain. These data are taken from a study of shared clonotypes between healthy human individuals. Several immunoSEQ 96-well plates shared each subset's DNA, each plate a replicate. Sequencing was performed with immunoSEQ multiplex PCR; in TCRdb, only in-frame clones are kept and a portion is missing. The sample lists about 1.9 million clones, around 93% seen once, with around 1.7% in the top ten. V gave up 8 bases and J gave up 7 bases; unmatched junction bases: 10. The CDR3 is 14 residues long. CDR1 and CDR2 from the germline V gene are ENHRY and SYGVKD. Selected positively for CCR7 and CD45RO-negative, naive CD8 cells excluded terminally differentiated effector memory CD45RA+ cells.

The gene calls are TRBV10-3 and TRBJ1-4; 7 bases are shared with TRBD1. The receptor was derived from a young man in good health. Some clones in this sample may be carry-over from other donors' samples. Sequenced sample: naive CD8+ T cells from PBMCs. DNA of the CDR3: TGTGCCATCGGCGAGGGGGCGCCGGGTGAAAAACTGTTTTTT. Translating it yields CAIGEGAPGEKLFF.